The next 9 T cell receptor beta chains were all read from a single sample in a study of blood T cell repertoires in COVID-19. TCRdb's copy holds only in-frame clones and misses some; the assay was immunoSEQ multiplex PCR. Of roughly 330,000 clones listed, 65% to 90% are singletons. The specimen sequenced was PBMCs or T cells enriched from blood (not recorded which). Every receptor here comes from a young woman who had recovered from COVID-19.

V usage is TRBV28 and J usage is TRBJ1-1; 7 bases agree with TRBD1. CDR3 length equals 16 residues. Germline lookup yields CDR1 MDHEN and CDR2 SYDVKM. V lost 4 bases and J lost 2; bases outside the gene matches: 10. The CDR3 spells CASSSPGQRLNTEAFF. For the CDR3, the DNA is TGTGCCAGCAGTTCGCCGGGACAGCGACTTAACACTGAAGCTTTCTTT. The full variable domain, completed using reference TRBV28 and TRBJ1-1, is DVKVTQSSRYLVKRTGEKVFLECVQDMDHENMFWYRQDPGLGLRLIYFSYDVKMKEKGDIPEGYSVSREKKERFSLILESASTNQTSMYLCASSSPGQRLNTEAFFGQGTRLTVV.

About this clone: The sample has other DNA sequences that encode this CDR3 too. The V gene is TRBV5-1, the J gene TRBJ1-3; tentative D call: TRBD1 (5 bases). CDR1 is SGHRS and CDR2 is YFSETQ in the germline V gene. V lost 0 bases and J 4 bases, leaving 8 bases between the germline ends. The CDR3 has 14 residues. The CDR3 here is CASSLAGYGNTIYF. As DNA, the CDR3 is TGCGCCAGCAGCTTGGCAGGGTACGGAAACACCATATATTTT. Complete variable domain (other parts from reference TRBV5-1 and TRBJ1-3): KAGVTQTPRYLIKTRGQQVTLSCSPISGHRSVSWYQQTPGQGLQFLFEYFSETQRNKGNFPGRFSGRQFSNSRSEMNVSTLELGDSALYLCASSLAGYGNTIYFGEGSWLTVV.

J is TRBJ2-1 and V is TRBV28; the D gene is possibly TRBD1 (6 bases). The CDR3 has 15 residues. In germline, CDR1 is MDHEN, CDR2 SYDVKM. V gave up 5 bases and J gave up 3 bases, with 14 bases separating them. CDR3 sequence (DNA): TGTGCCAGCAGTCCCAGGACAGATCTCTACAATGAGCAGTTCTTC. Its protein is CASSPRTDLYNEQFF.

V and J are TRBV5-1 and TRBJ1-2; weak D call: TRBD1 (6 bases). The CDR3 sequence is 14 residues long. Per germline, CDR1 SGHRS and CDR2 YFSETQ. Trimming left V 1 base short and J 1 base short, with 8 bases between. CDR3 in DNA: TGCGCCAGCAGCTTGACGGACAGTAACTATGGCTACACCTTC. This codes for CASSLTDSNYGYTF. The full variable domain, with the rest looked up from reference TRBV5-1 and TRBJ1-2, is KAGVTQTPRYLIKTRGQQVTLSCSPISGHRSVSWYQQTPGQGLQFLFEYFSETQRNKGNFPGRFSGRQFSNSRSEMNVSTLELGDSALYLCASSLTDSNYGYTFGSGTRLTVV.

The CDR3 region is CASSAELATGDTQYF. The CDR3 nucleotides are TGTGCCAGCAGCGCGGAACTAGCGACGGGAGATACGCAGTATTTT. This chain joins TRBV5-6 and TRBJ2-3; the match to TRBD2 covers 7 bases. Trimming cost V 4 bases and J 5 bases; bases outside gene matches: 10. This CDR3 is built from 15 residues. Germline values: CDR1 SGHDT, CDR2 YYEEEE.

This sequence joins TRBV9 and TRBJ2-7, with TRBD1 matching 8 bases. Looked up from germline, CDR1 is SGDLS and CDR2 is YYNGEE. This CDR3 region has 15 residues. Trimming cost V 3 bases and J 4 bases; bases outside gene matches: 9. As DNA, the CDR3 is TGTGCCAGCAGCGACGGACAGGGCCCAGGGTACGAGCAGTACTTC. Translation: CASSDGQGPGYEQYF.

The V call is TRBV29-1, the J call TRBJ2-7, with TRBD1 matching 11 bases. Looked up from germline, CDR1 is SQVTM and CDR2 is ANQGSEA. This CDR3 spans 13 amino acids. The junction had 5 bases not matched to a gene; V was cut back by 7 bases and J by 3 bases. CDR3 amino acids: CSARGTGGYEQYF. CDR3 sequence (DNA): TGCAGCGCTAGGGGGACAGGGGGCTACGAGCAGTACTTC.

CDR3 in amino acids: CASSQVYRGLYGYTF. CDR3 in DNA: TGCGCCAGCAGCCAAGTTTACAGGGGGCTCTATGGCTACACCTTC. The chain employs TRBV4-1 and TRBJ1-2; 9 nucleotides match TRBD1. This CDR3 is built from 15 residues. The V segment lost 1 base and the J segment 4 bases; nucleotides outside the gene matches: 4. Germline V CDR1 and CDR2: MGHRA, YSYEKL.

The V and J genes are TRBV29-1 and TRBJ2-2; D is possibly TRBD2 (6 bases). CDR1 is SQVTM, CDR2 ANQGSEA, per germline. The length of the CDR3 is 16 residues. Trimming removed 3 bases at V and 4 bases at J, with 18 bases between. As DNA, the CDR3 is TGCAGCGTTGAGACATGGGGGGAGGCGAGCACCGGGGAGCTGTTTTTT. Its protein is CSVETWGEASTGELFF.